The sequence of this T cell receptor beta chain was determined in a study of T cell responses to AZD1222 COVID-19 vaccine. TCRdb keeps only in-frame clones here, not all; method: immunoSEQ multiplex PCR. The top ten clones hold about 2.6% of a sample with about 170,000 clones, 75% to 95% of them seen once. From germline, CDR1 is MRHNA and CDR2 SNTAGT. Trimming stripped 6 bases from V and 3 bases from J, with 27 bases between. The CDR3 consists of 18 residues. This receptor was obtained from an adult in good health. The specimen was peripheral blood, collected on day 0 of AZD1222 vaccination. The chain has TRBV6-4 and TRBJ2-7; D possibly uses TRBD1 or TRBD2 (7 bases each). CDR3 nucleotides: TGTGCCAGCAGCCCCTCGGGGGGCAGGGGGAAAGGTGTCTACGAGCAGTACTTC. This gives the protein CASSPSGGRGKGVYEQYF.